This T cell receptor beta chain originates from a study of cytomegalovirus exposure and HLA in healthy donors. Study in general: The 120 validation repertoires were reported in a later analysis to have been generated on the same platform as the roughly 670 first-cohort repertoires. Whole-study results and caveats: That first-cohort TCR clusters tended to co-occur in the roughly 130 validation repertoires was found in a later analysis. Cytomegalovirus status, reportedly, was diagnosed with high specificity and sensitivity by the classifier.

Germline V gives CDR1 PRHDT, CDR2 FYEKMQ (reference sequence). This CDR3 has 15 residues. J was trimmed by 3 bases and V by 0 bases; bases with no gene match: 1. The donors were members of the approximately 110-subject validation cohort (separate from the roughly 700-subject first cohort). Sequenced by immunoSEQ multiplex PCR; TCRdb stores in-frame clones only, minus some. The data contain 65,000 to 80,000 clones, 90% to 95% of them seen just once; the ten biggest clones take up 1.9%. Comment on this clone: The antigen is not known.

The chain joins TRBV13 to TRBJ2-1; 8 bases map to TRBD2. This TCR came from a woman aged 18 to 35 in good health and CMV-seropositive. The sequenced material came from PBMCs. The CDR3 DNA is TGTGCCAGCAGCTTAGGCGGGAGGGACTACAATGAGCAGTTCTTC. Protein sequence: CASSLGGRDYNEQFF.